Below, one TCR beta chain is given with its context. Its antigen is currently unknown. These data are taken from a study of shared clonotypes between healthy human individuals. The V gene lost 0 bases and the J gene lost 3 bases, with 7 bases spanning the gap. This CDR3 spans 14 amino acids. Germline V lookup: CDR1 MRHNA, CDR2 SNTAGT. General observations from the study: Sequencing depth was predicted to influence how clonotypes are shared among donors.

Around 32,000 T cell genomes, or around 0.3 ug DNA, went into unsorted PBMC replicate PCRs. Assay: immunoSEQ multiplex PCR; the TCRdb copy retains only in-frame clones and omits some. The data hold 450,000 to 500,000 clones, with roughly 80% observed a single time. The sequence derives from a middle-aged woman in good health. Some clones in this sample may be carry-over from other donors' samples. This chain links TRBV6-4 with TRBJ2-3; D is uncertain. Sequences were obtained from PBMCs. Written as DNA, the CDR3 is TGTGCCAGCAGTGACTCGATCGGGACAGATACGCAGTATTTT. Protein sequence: CASSDSIGTDTQYF.